The clone carrying this T cell receptor (beta chain) has more than one count but fewer than ten. V shed 5 bases, J shed 1 base, and the junction held 5 bases outside the gene matches. CDR1 is SGHRS, CDR2 YFSETQ, per germline. The length of the CDR3 is 16 residues. A sample-barcoded 5' primer and a J-beta primer mix were used in a second PCR of about 7 to 11 cycles. Individual samples furnished no less than 3 million CDR3-containing paired-end reads apiece. TCRdb itself ran the 5' RACE reads through MiXCR, one entry per CDR3 protein. Of about 1.6 million distinct CDR3 sequences listed, almost 35% are singletons. These data originate in a study of blood T cells in healthy people across ages.

This TCR was sampled from a woman younger than 45 in good health. This chain joins TRBV5-1 and TRBJ2-5; 13 bases match TRBD2. Specimen: blood. CDR3 in amino acids: CASRPGTSGVQETQYF. CDR3 nucleotides: TGCGCCAGCAGACCCGGGACTAGCGGGGTCCAAGAGACCCAGTACTTC. Combining the CDR3 with reference TRBV5-1 and TRBJ2-5 gives the whole variable domain KAGVTQTPRYLIKTRGQQVTLSCSPISGHRSVSWYQQTPGQGLQFLFEYFSETQRNKGNFPGRFSGRQFSNSRSEMNVSTLELGDSALYLCASRPGTSGVQETQYFGPGTRLLVL.